Following are 30 T cell receptor beta chains from one sample sequenced in a study of T cell changes during pregnancy in multiple sclerosis. This table comes from immunoSEQ multiplex PCR, and its TCRdb copy is limited to in-frame clones, with some not included. The data hold over 60,000 clones, with 80% to 95% observed a single time. The sequences come from peripheral blood, collected in the first trimester of pregnancy. These receptors were obtained from a female donor with multiple sclerosis, enrolled in a pregnancy study.

V and J are TRBV2 and TRBJ2-1; 11 nucleotides agree with TRBD2. The CDR3 extends over 16 amino acids. Germline lookup yields CDR1 SNHLY and CDR2 FYNNEI. V dropped 4 bases and J dropped 4; count of bases not matched to a gene: 6. CDR3 sequence reads: CASSVGIAGGYNEQFF. DNA for the CDR3: TGTGCCAGCAGTGTAGGAATAGCGGGGGGGTACAATGAGCAGTTCTTC.

The rearrangement links TRBV27 to TRBJ1-5; 7 bases line up with TRBD1. The V gene's germline CDR1 is MNHEY and CDR2 SMNVEV (reference sequence). V shed 2 bases and J 7 bases; nucleotides not matched to a gene: 8. CDR3 size: 15 residues. CDR3 sequence (DNA): TGTGCCAGCAGTTTAGAACCAGGGGGAAACCAGCCCCAGCATTTT. It specifies CASSLEPGGNQPQHF.

The table lists this clone with a few counts. The V gene is TRBV6-1, the J gene TRBJ1-1; no firm D call. Germline loops: CDR1 MNHNS, CDR2 SASEGT. The CDR3 extends over 13 amino acids. The ends were cut back, 6 bases at V and 1 base at J, with 9 bases in the middle. In DNA form, the CDR3 reads TGTGCCAGCAGATCCCAGGAGAACACTGAAGCTTTCTTT. Translating gives CASRSQENTEAFF.

CDR3 sequence: CASRPGLYTGELFF. CDR3 bases: TGTGCCAGCAGACCGGGACTATACACCGGGGAGCTGTTTTTT. The chain has TRBV28 and TRBJ2-2, with 7 nucleotides matching TRBD2. Looked up from germline, CDR1 is MDHEN and CDR2 is SYDVKM. This CDR3 comprises 14 residues. With V trimmed by 6 bases and J by 3 bases, 4 bases remained unmatched.

The chain uses TRBV9 and TRBJ1-6, with D possibly being TRBD1 (6 bases). The CDR3 has 16 residues. Trimming left V 3 bases short and J 6 bases short, with 16 bases between. Germline values: CDR1 SGDLS, CDR2 YYNGEE. CDR3 loop: CASSDQGIRSNSPLHF. CDR3 DNA sequence: TGTGCCAGCAGCGACCAGGGGATCCGCAGTAATTCACCCCTCCACTTT.

The chain joins TRBV27 to TRBJ2-7, with 9 bases aligning to TRBD1. CDR1 is MNHEY and CDR2 is SMNVEV in the germline V gene (reference sequence). V trimming: 5 bases; J trimming: 6 bases; junction bases outside the gene matches: 11. This CDR3 region has 15 residues. In nucleotides, the CDR3 is TGTGCCAGCAGTACCCACGGGACAGGGAAGCCCGAGCAGTACTTC. Residues: CASSTHGTGKPEQYF.

The CDR3 DNA reads as TGTGCCAGCAGACAGGGGTATAGCAATCAGCCCCAGCATTTT. Protein sequence: CASRQGYSNQPQHF. V gene TRBV6-5 combines with J gene TRBJ1-5; the match to TRBD1 covers 7 bases. The CDR3 is 14 residues long. CDR1 is MNHEY, CDR2 SVGAGI, per germline. V was pared by 6 bases and J by 0 bases, with 2 bases of the junction left unmatched.

This clone was observed once. The chain is built from TRBV13 and TRBJ2-7; perhaps TRBD1 as D (6 bases). Germline lookup yields CDR1 PRHDT and CDR2 FYEKMQ (reference sequence). The length of the CDR3 is 14 residues. Deletions cut 8 bases from V and 2 bases from J, with 16 bases between. In DNA, the CDR3 is TGTGCCAGCGCAGCCAGGGGAGAGACCTACGAGCAGTACTTC. Protein product: CASAARGETYEQYF.

Only one count was recorded for this clone. The rearrangement links TRBV7-6 to TRBJ2-3, with 7 bases fitting TRBD2. V was clipped by 5 bases and J by 6 bases; unmatched bases: 11. The CDR3 extends over 15 amino acids. Germline V gene lookup returns CDR1 SGHVS and CDR2 FNYEAQ. As DNA, the CDR3 is TGTGCCAGCAGCCTATCGAGCGGGGCGGGGGATACGCAGTATTTT. This gives the protein CASSLSSGAGDTQYF.

There are a few counts of this clone. V is TRBV4-1 and J is TRBJ2-3; the match to TRBD2 covers 12 bases. The V gene's germline CDR1 is MGHRA and CDR2 YSYEKL. The CDR3 sequence is 17 residues long. With V trimmed by 0 bases and J by 2 bases, 3 bases remained unmatched. The CDR3 DNA follows: TGCGCCAGCAGCCAAGAGACTAGCGGGGGATTCACAGATACGCAGTATTTT. Amino acid sequence: CASSQETSGGFTDTQYF.

V is TRBV7-3 and J is TRBJ2-3; TRBD1 matches 8 bases. This CDR3 has 15 residues. V was clipped by 6 bases and J by 4 bases; unmatched bases: 9. Germline CDR1 and CDR2: SGHTA and FQGTGA. CDR3 amino acids: CASSSQGASPDTQYF. The CDR3 DNA sequence: TGTGCCAGCAGTTCTCAGGGGGCGAGCCCAGATACGCAGTATTTT.

This chain uses TRBV7-9 with TRBJ1-4, with unresolved D. With 0 bases removed from V and 4 bases from J, the gap between germline ends came to 6 bases. CDR3 length: 14 residues. Germline lookup yields CDR1 SEHNR and CDR2 FQNEAQ (reference sequence). CDR3 sequence (DNA): TGTGCCAGCAGCTTAGCCCAGGTTAATGAAAAACTGTTTTTT. Translating it yields CASSLAQVNEKLFF.

This chain uses TRBV7-6 with TRBJ1-1, with no clear D. CDR1 SGHVS and CDR2 FNYEAQ come from the germline V gene. This CDR3 spans 14 amino acids. Between the trimmed V and J ends, which lost 3 bases and 1 base, there was a span of 9 bases. CDR3 in amino acids: CASSLRHQNTEAFF. The CDR3 DNA reads as TGTGCCAGCAGCTTGAGGCACCAGAACACTGAAGCTTTCTTT. The full variable domain, with the rest looked up from reference TRBV7-6 and TRBJ1-1, is GAGVSQSPRYKVTKRGQDVALRCDPISGHVSLYWYRQALGQGPEFLTYFNYEAQQDKSGLPNDRFSAERPEGSISTLTIQRTEQRDSAMYRCASSLRHQNTEAFFGQGTRLTVV.

The V and J genes are TRBV2 and TRBJ2-1; TRBD2 matches at 14 bases. CDR1 SNHLY and CDR2 FYNNEI come from the germline V gene. This CDR3 is built from 16 residues. Trimming at V came to 5 bases and at J to 10 bases, leaving 10 bases not matched to a gene. This chain's CDR3 is CASSFRLAGGAREQFF. DNA for the CDR3: TGTGCCAGCAGTTTCAGACTAGCGGGGGGGGCACGGGAGCAGTTCTTC.

A single count supports this clone. The chain employs TRBV9 and TRBJ2-3; a weak D match, TRBD2 (6 bases). Germline V CDR1 and CDR2: SGDLS, YYNGEE. The CDR3 is 14 residues long. Trimming shortened V by 0 bases and J by 4 bases, and 9 bases separated the two germline ends. In DNA, the CDR3 is TGTGCCAGCAGCGTAGTCGGGGGAGCAGATACGCAGTATTTT. As protein: CASSVVGGADTQYF.

The chain combines TRBV11-3 with TRBJ2-3; TRBD2 matches at 8 bases. Germline V gene data show CDR1 as SGHNT and CDR2 as YENEEA. This CDR3 is 17 amino acids long. V shed 1 base and J 1 base; nucleotides not matched to a gene: 7. CDR3 sequence (DNA): TGTGCCAGCAGCTTAGGCGGGGGGCCTGACCGCACAGATACGCAGTATTTT. Residues: CASSLGGGPDRTDTQYF. The variable domain in full, with the rest retrieved from reference TRBV11-3 and TRBJ2-3, is EAGVVQSPRYKIIEKKQPVAFWCNPISGHNTLYWYLQNLGQGPELLIRYENEEAVDDSQLPKDRFSAERLKGVDSTLKIQPAELGDSAVYLCASSLGGGPDRTDTQYFGPGTRLTVL.

About this clone itself: The sample holds other DNA sequences that translate to the same CDR3. The chain has TRBV18 and TRBJ1-5, with 8 nucleotides matching TRBD1. In germline, CDR1 is KGHSH, CDR2 LQKENI. CDR3 length: 15 residues. Trimming at V came to 2 bases and at J to 3 bases, leaving 3 bases not matched to a gene. The CDR3: CASSPTTGDNQPQHF. CDR3 bases: TGTGCCAGCTCACCAACGACAGGGGACAATCAGCCCCAGCATTTT.

The chain joins TRBV19 to TRBJ2-1, with 8 bases lining up with TRBD2. Germline CDR1 reads LNHDA; CDR2 reads SQIVND (reference sequence). The J segment lost 4 bases and the V segment lost 6 bases, leaving 11 bases of the junction unmatched. This CDR3 region has 16 residues. CDR3 nucleotide sequence: TGTGCCAGTAGCGACCGACTAGCGAGGAGTTACAATGAGCAGTTCTTC. Its protein product is CASSDRLARSYNEQFF.

The rearrangement joins TRBV7-3 to TRBJ2-6, with 9 bases fitting TRBD1. The CDR3 is made up of 19 amino acids. Germline V lookup: CDR1 SGHTA, CDR2 FQGTGA. The V and J ends lost 5 bases and 4 bases, in that order; junction bases with no gene match: 15. CDR3 DNA sequence: TGTGCCAGCAGCAAAGCACCCGGGACAGGGCGGAAAGGGGCCAACGTCCTGACTTTC. This codes for CASSKAPGTGRKGANVLTF.

The rearrangement uses TRBV14 and TRBJ2-7; weak D call: TRBD2 (5 bases). The CDR3 sequence is 19 residues long. Germline assignment: CDR1 SGHDN and CDR2 FVKESK. V gave up 3 bases and J gave up 0 bases, with 24 bases separating them. CDR3 nucleotides: TGTGCCAGCAGCCACCCTCTCTCCGGACTGCCCTTTCTCTCCTACGAGCAGTACTTC. It is translated as CASSHPLSGLPFLSYEQYF.

The rearrangement joins TRBV5-4 to TRBJ1-3, with TRBD1 matching over 9 bases. The ends lost 2 bases at V and 4 bases at J; junction bases unmatched: 10. The CDR3 runs to 17 residues. Per germline, CDR1 SGHNT and CDR2 YYREEE (reference sequence). CDR3 sequence reads: CASSFLTGGSSGNTIYF. The CDR3 bases are TGTGCCAGCAGCTTCCTGACAGGGGGTTCCTCCGGAAACACCATATATTTT. The whole variable domain, filled in from reference TRBV5-4 and TRBJ1-3, reads ETGVTQSPTHLIKTRGQQVTLRCSSQSGHNTVSWYQQALGQGPQFIFQYYREEENGRGNFPPRFSGLQFPNYSSELNVNALELDDSALYLCASSFLTGGSSGNTIYFGEGSWLTVV.

Details on this clone: No DNA is shown, since the ends of the CDR3 on it are uncertain; the CDR3 is the one TCRdb lists. The chain couples TRBV5-1 to TRBJ2-2; the D call TRBD2 from the table was never checked on the DNA. Germline CDR1 and CDR2: SGHRS and YFSETQ. The length of the CDR3 is 14 amino acids, counting both ends. CDR3 amino acids: CASSLAIGAGSCFF.

Of note for this clone: The junction shows a germline mismatch at one end, possibly a read error. This chain links TRBV2 with TRBJ2-7; 8 nucleotides align to TRBD2. This CDR3 comprises 13 residues. Germline CDR1 SNHLY, CDR2 FYNNEI. CDR3 DNA sequence: TGTGCCAGCAGGGAAGCGGGAGTCCACGAGCAGTACTTC. Its protein product is CASREAGVHEQYF.

Only one count was recorded for this clone. The chain carries TRBV5-1 and TRBJ1-6; TRBD1 aligns across 7 bases. CDR1 and CDR2 from the germline V gene are SGHRS and YFSETQ. CDR3 size: 14 residues. Germline trimming cut 3 bases from V and 5 bases from J; bases unmatched to any gene: 2. In DNA form, the CDR3 reads TGCGCCAGCAGCTCGACAGGGCATAATTCACCCCTCCACTTT. It encodes CASSSTGHNSPLHF.

V is TRBV15 and J is TRBJ1-1, with D maybe TRBD1 (6 bases). Germline V gene lookup returns CDR1 LNHNV and CDR2 YYDKDF (reference sequence). CDR3 length: 15 residues. The V gene lost 2 bases and the J gene lost 1 base, with 11 bases spanning the gap. CDR3 DNA: TGTGCCACCAGCAGACTTACAGGGAGGAACACTGAAGCTTTCTTT. Its protein product is CATSRLTGRNTEAFF.

The rearrangement links TRBV6-1 to TRBJ1-2; D is perhaps TRBD1 (5 bases). Germline V lookup: CDR1 MNHNS, CDR2 SASEGT. The V end was cut by 3 bases, the J end by 2 bases, with 10 bases between. The length of the CDR3 is 14 residues. The CDR3, as DNA: TGTGCCAGCAGTGACGCGGGACGGAACTATGGCTACACCTTC. As protein: CASSDAGRNYGYTF.

V gene TRBV9 combines with J gene TRBJ2-7, with 7 bases fitting TRBD2. The CDR3 spans 13 residues. V dropped 4 bases and J dropped 1; count of bases not matched to a gene: 2. Germline assignment: CDR1 SGDLS and CDR2 YYNGEE. The CDR3 spells CASSPGGSYEQYF. The CDR3, as DNA: TGTGCCAGCAGCCCGGGAGGTTCCTACGAGCAGTACTTC.

This chain connects TRBV11-3 to TRBJ1-1; D ambiguous. The germline V gene has CDR1 SGHNT and CDR2 YENEEA. This CDR3 is built from 13 residues. Trimming shortened V by 6 bases and J by 4 bases, and 12 bases separated the two germline ends. The CDR3 protein is CASSSRPATEAFF. The CDR3 region has the DNA TGTGCCAGCAGTTCGAGGCCGGCCACTGAAGCTTTCTTT.

V is TRBV30 and J is TRBJ2-2, with 9 bases identical to TRBD2. Per germline, CDR1 GTSNPN and CDR2 SVGIG (reference sequence). CDR3 length equals 14 residues. V lost 4 bases to trimming and J lost 6 bases; unmatched junction nucleotides: 6. CDR3 nucleotide sequence: TGTGCCTGGACTCCGGGACTAGCAGCCGGGGAGCTGTTTTTT. Translated: CAWTPGLAAGELFF.

The gene calls are TRBV7-9 and TRBJ2-1, with D perhaps TRBD1 (6 bases). Trimming cost V 1 base and J 4 bases, with 17 bases left between them. Germline loops: CDR1 SEHNR, CDR2 FQNEAQ (reference sequence). This CDR3 is built from 17 residues. The CDR3 reads CASSLDRAGTIYNEQFF. The CDR3 DNA reads as TGTGCCAGCAGCTTAGATCGGGCAGGGACAATTTACAATGAGCAGTTCTTC.